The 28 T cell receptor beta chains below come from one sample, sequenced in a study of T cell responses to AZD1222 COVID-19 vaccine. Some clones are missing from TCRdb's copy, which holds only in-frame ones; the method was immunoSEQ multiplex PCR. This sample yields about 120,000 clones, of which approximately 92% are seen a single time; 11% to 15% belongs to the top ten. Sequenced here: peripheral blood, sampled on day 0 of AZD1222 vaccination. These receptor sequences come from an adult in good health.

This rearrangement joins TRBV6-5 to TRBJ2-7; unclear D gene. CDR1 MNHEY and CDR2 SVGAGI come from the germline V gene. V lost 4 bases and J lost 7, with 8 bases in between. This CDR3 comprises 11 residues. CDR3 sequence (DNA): TGTGCCAGCAGTTCGATAACAGAGCAGTACTTC. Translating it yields CASSSITEQYF.

CDR3 coding DNA: TGTGCCAGCAGTCACAGGGGTGATAATTCACCCCTCCACTTT. As protein: CASSHRGDNSPLHF. This sequence joins TRBV6-5 and TRBJ1-6, with 7 bases fitting TRBD1. V dropped 5 bases and J dropped 5; count of bases not matched to a gene: 3. CDR1 is MNHEY and CDR2 is SVGAGI in the germline V gene. The CDR3 spans 14 residues.

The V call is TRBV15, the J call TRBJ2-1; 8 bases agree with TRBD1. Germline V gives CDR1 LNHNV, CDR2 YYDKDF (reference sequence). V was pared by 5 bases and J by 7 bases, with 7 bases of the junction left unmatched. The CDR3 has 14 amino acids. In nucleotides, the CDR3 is TGTGCCACCAGCCTCGACAGGGGTCCTAATGAGCAGTTCTTC. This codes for CATSLDRGPNEQFF.

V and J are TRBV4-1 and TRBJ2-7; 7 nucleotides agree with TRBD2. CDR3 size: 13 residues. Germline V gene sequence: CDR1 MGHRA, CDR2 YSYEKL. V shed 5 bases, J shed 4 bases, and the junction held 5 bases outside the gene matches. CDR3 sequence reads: CASSERGAYEQYF. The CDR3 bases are TGCGCCAGCAGCGAGCGGGGAGCTTACGAGCAGTACTTC.

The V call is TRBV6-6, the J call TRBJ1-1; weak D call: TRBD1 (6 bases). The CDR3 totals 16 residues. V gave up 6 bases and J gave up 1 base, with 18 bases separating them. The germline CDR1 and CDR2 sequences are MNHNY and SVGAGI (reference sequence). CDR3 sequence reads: CASRLTGSLGNTEAFF. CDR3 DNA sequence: TGTGCCAGCAGATTAACAGGGTCACTAGGGAACACTGAAGCTTTCTTT.

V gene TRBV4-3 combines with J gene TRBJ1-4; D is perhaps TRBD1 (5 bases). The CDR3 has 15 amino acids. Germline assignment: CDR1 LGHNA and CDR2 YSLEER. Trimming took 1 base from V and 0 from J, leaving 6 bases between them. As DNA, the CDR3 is TGCGCCAGCAGCCAAGGACAGTCAACTAATGAAAAACTGTTTTTT. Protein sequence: CASSQGQSTNEKLFF.

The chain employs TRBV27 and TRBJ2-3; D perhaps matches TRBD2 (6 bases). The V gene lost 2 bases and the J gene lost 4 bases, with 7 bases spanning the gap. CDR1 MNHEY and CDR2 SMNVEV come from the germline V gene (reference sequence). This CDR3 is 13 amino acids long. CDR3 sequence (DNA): TGTGCCAGCAGTTTAAGGGAGGCAGATACGCAGTATTTT. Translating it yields CASSLREADTQYF.

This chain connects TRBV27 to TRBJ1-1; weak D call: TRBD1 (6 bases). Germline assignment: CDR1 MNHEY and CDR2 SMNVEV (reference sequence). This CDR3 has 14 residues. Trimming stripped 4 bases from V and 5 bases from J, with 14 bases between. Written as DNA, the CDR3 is TGTGCCAGCAGTTCCCCAGGGGTGGGAACTGAAGCTTTCTTT. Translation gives CASSSPGVGTEAFF.

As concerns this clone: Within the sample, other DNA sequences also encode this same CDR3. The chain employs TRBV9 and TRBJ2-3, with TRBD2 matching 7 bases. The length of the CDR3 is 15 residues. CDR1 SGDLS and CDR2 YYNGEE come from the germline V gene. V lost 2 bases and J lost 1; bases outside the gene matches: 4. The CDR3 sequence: CASSVGGGGTDTQYF. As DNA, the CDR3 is TGTGCCAGCAGCGTCGGTGGGGGGGGCACAGATACGCAGTATTTT.

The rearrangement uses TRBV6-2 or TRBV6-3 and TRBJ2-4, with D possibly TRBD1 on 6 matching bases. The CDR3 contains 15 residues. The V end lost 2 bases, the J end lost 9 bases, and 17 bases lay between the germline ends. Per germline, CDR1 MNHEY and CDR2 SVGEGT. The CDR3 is CASSYDDRFGAIQYF. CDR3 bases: TGTGCCAGCAGTTACGACGACAGGTTCGGGGCCATTCAGTACTTC.

The CDR3 coding sequence is TGTGCCAGTAGTAATGGGTTCGAGAACACTGAAGCTTTCTTT. Translating it yields CASSNGFENTEAFF. The rearrangement joins TRBV19 to TRBJ1-1, with D unclear. The length of the CDR3 is 14 residues. V shed 4 bases and J shed 1 base, with 10 bases lying between them. Germline CDR1 and CDR2: LNHDA and SQIVND (reference sequence).

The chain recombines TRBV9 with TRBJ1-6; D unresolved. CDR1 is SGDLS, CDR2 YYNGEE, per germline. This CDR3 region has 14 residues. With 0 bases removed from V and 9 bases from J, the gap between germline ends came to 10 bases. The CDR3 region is CASSVGGSGSPLHF. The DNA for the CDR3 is TGTGCCAGCAGCGTAGGAGGGAGTGGTTCACCCCTCCACTTT.

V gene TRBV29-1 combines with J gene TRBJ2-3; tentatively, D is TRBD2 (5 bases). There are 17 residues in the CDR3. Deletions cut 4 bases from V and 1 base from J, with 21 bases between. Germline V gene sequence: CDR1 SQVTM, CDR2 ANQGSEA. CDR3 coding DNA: TGCAGCGTTGTACCTTCGACTCGGGGAGCTGGCACAGATACGCAGTATTTT. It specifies CSVVPSTRGAGTDTQYF.

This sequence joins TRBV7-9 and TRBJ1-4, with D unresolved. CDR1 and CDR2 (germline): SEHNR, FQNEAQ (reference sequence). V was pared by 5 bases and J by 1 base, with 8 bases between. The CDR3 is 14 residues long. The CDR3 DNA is TGTGCCAGCAGCCTAGGGAAAACTAATGAAAAACTGTTTTTT. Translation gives CASSLGKTNEKLFF.

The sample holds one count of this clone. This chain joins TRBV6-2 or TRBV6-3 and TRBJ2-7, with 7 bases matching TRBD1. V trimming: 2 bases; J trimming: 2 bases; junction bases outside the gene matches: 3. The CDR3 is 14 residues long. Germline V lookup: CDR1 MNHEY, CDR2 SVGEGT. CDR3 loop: CASSYAGTAYEQYF. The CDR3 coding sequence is TGTGCCAGCAGTTACGCAGGGACAGCCTACGAGCAGTACTTC.

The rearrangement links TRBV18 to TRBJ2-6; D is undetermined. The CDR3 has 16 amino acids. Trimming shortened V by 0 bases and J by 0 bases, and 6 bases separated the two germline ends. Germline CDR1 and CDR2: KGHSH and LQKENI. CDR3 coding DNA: TGTGCCAGCTCACCACCCCCAAACTCTGGGGCCAACGTCCTGACTTTC. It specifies CASSPPPNSGANVLTF.

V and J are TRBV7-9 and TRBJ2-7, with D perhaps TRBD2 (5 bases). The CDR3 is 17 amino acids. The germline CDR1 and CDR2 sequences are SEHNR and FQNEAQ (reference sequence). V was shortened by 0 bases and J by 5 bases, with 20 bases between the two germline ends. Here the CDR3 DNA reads TGTGCCAGCAGCTTAGCCCGCGGGCCTGAGGTTTTCGACGAGCAGTACTTC. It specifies CASSLARGPEVFDEQYF.

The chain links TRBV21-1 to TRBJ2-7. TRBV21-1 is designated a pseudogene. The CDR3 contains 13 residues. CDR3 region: CASRTPSSYEQYF. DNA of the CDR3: TGTGCCAGCAGAACCCCAAGCTCCTACGAGCAGTACTTC.

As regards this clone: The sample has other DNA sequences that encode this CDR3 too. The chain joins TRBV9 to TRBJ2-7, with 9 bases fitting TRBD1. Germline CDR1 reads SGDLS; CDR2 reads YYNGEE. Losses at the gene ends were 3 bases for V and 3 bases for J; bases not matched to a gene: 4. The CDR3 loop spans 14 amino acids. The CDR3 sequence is CASSGQGVGYEQYF. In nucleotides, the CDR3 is TGTGCCAGCAGCGGACAGGGGGTAGGCTACGAGCAGTACTTC. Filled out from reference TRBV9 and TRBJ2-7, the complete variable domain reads DSGVTQTPKHLITATGQRVTLRCSPRSGDLSVYWYQQSLDQGLQFLIQYYNGEERAKGNILERFSAQQFPDLHSELNLSSLELGDSALYFCASSGQGVGYEQYFGPGTRLTVT.

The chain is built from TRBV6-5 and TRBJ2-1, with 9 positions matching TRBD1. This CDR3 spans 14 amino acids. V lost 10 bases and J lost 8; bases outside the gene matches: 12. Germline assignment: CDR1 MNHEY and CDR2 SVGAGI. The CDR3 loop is CATFRDREWDEQFF. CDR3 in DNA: TGTGCCACTTTCCGGGACAGGGAATGGGATGAGCAGTTCTTC.

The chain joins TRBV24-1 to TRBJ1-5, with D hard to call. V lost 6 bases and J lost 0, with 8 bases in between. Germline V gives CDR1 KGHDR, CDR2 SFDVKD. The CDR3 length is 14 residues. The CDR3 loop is CATSRPDSNQPQHF. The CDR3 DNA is TGTGCCACCAGTCGTCCCGATAGCAATCAGCCCCAGCATTTT.

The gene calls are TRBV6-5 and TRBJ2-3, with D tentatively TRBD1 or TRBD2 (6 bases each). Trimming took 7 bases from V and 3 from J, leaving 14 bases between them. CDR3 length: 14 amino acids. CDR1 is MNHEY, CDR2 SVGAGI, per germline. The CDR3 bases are TGTGCCAGCATTCCCCGGGGGCGGACAGATACGCAGTATTTT. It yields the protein CASIPRGRTDTQYF.

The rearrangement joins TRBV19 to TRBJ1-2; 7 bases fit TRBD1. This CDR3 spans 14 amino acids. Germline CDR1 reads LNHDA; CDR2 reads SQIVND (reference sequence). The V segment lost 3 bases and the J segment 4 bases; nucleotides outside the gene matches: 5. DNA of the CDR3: TGTGCCAGTAGTATTGATTGGACAGGCTATGGCTACACCTTC. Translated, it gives CASSIDWTGYGYTF.

CDR3 bases: TGTGCCAGCAGCCTGGACAGGGTTGGTGGAAACACCATATATTTT. It specifies CASSLDRVGGNTIYF. This sequence joins TRBV5-6 and TRBJ1-3; TRBD1 matches 8 bases. The CDR3 spans 15 residues. Germline values: CDR1 SGHDT, CDR2 YYEEEE. The trim removed 4 bases at V and 3 bases at J, leaving 6 bases unmatched.

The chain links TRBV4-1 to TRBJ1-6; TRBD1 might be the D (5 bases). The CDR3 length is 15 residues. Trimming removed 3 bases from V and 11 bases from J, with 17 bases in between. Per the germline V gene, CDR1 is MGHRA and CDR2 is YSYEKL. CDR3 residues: CASSQDSGVLAPLHF. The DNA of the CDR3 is TGCGCCAGCAGCCAGGACTCGGGGGTCCTGGCACCCCTCCACTTT.

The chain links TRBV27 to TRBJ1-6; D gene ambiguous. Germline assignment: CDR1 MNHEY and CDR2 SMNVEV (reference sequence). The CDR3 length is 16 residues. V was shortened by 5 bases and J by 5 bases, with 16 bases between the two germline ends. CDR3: CASSPDSRSNNSPLHF. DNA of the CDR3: TGTGCCAGCAGTCCCGACTCACGGTCAAATAATTCACCCCTCCACTTT.

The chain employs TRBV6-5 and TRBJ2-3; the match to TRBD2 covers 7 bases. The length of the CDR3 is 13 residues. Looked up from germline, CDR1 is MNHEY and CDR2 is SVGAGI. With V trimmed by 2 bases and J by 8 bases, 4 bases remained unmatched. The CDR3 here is CASSYGGGLTQYF. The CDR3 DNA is TGTGCCAGCAGTTACGGGGGGGGTCTTACGCAGTATTTT.

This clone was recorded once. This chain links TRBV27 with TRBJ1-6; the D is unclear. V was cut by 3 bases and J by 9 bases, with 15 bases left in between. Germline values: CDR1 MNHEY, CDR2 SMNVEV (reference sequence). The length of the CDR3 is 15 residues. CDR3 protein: CASSFRRLGVSPLHF. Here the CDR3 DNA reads TGTGCCAGCAGTTTTCGGAGGCTTGGCGTTTCACCCCTCCACTTT.